The next 13 T cell receptor beta chains were all read from a single sample in a study of blood T cell repertoires in COVID-19. Libraries were prepared by immunoSEQ multiplex PCR; TCRdb keeps only in-frame clonotypes and omits some of them. The sample lists hundreds of thousands of clones, approximately 86% occurring once. The sample was peripheral blood. Source of these receptors: a man between 70 and 80 years old with acute or convalescent COVID-19.

This chain joins TRBV20-1 and TRBJ1-6; 7 bases map to TRBD1. Losses at the gene ends were 3 bases for V and 9 bases for J; bases not matched to a gene: 8. CDR1 and CDR2 from the germline V gene are DFQATT and SNEGSKA (reference sequence). The CDR3 has 14 residues. CDR3 sequence (DNA): TGCAGTGCTAGTAGGGCAGGGGGGTTTTCACCCCTCCACTTT. It specifies CSASRAGGFSPLHF.

This clone was seen only a few times. The chain joins TRBV9 to TRBJ2-2; no clear D. In germline, CDR1 is SGDLS, CDR2 YYNGEE. V was cut by 3 bases and J by 3 bases, with 9 bases left in between. The CDR3 extends over 14 amino acids. The CDR3 is CASSAGVDTGELFF. CDR3 DNA sequence: TGTGCCAGCAGCGCGGGTGTAGACACCGGGGAGCTGTTTTTT.

V and J are TRBV7-2 and TRBJ2-7, with a tentative D call TRBD1 (6 bases). This CDR3 is 17 amino acids long. The V gene's germline CDR1 is SGHTA and CDR2 FQGNSA. Trimming pared 1 base from V and 6 bases from J, leaving 22 bases between. The CDR3 region is CASSLEREQGVEPEQYF. CDR3 bases: TGTGCCAGCAGCTTAGAGAGGGAACAGGGAGTCGAACCCGAGCAGTACTTC.

The chain couples TRBV7-6 to TRBJ2-2, with D unclear. Germline CDR1 reads SGHVS; CDR2 reads FNYEAQ. Trimming left V 3 bases short and J 0 bases short, with 17 bases between. There are 18 residues in the CDR3. The CDR3 bases are TGTGCCAGCAGCTTGGAGTACCCCTCGTTCGCGAACACCGGGGAGCTGTTTTTT. Translation: CASSLEYPSFANTGELFF.

This chain uses TRBV4-1 with TRBJ2-7; D might be TRBD2 (5 bases). Germline lookup yields CDR1 MGHRA and CDR2 YSYEKL. V was trimmed by 4 bases and J by 5 bases, leaving 18 bases between them. The CDR3 runs 15 residues. The CDR3 spells CASSPYEGFSDEQYF. Here the CDR3 DNA reads TGCGCCAGCAGCCCTTATGAGGGCTTCTCGGACGAGCAGTACTTC.

This clone has just one count. The chain employs TRBV2 and TRBJ1-2; possible D gene TRBD1, 6 bases. Germline CDR1 is SNHLY and CDR2 is FYNNEI. V shed 5 bases and J shed 4 bases, with 11 bases lying between them. The CDR3 extends over 13 amino acids. The CDR3 reads CASSLQGVYGYTF. CDR3 nucleotides: TGTGCCAGCAGTTTACAGGGCGTCTATGGCTACACCTTC.

The chain carries TRBV23-1 and TRBJ2-7, with TRBD1 as a possible D gene (6 bases). TRBV23-1 is labeled an ORF, and its function is uncertain. The V end was cut by 3 bases, the J end by 0 bases, with 12 bases between. This CDR3 is 15 amino acids long. Here the CDR3 DNA reads TGCGCCAGCAGTCATTACAGGGATCTCTCCTACGAGCAGTACTTC. Translating gives CASSHYRDLSYEQYF.

The table lists this clone with a count of one. The chain combines TRBV12-3 or TRBV12-4 with TRBJ1-1; 7 bases are a match to TRBD1. V gave up 5 bases and J gave up 6 bases; unmatched junction bases: 6. This CDR3 spans 13 amino acids. The CDR3 region is CASSRTGVSEAFF. DNA of the CDR3: TGTGCCAGCAGTCGGACAGGCGTTTCTGAAGCTTTCTTT.

Only a few counts were recorded for this clone. V gene TRBV3-1 (or the pseudogene TRBV3-2) combines with J gene TRBJ2-2; no firm D call. Germline CDR1 is LGHDT and CDR2 is YNNKEL (reference sequence). V was shortened by 0 bases and J by 7 bases, with 15 bases between the two germline ends. The CDR3 is 16 residues long. The CDR3, as DNA: TGTGCCAGCAGCCAAGATTGGTCGCGACTCGGCGGGGAGCTGTTTTTT. It encodes CASSQDWSRLGGELFF.

This clone was seen a handful of times. This chain joins TRBV28 and TRBJ2-1; the D is unclear. V was pared by 2 bases and J by 9 bases, with 11 bases between. The CDR3 contains 13 residues. In germline, CDR1 is MDHEN, CDR2 SYDVKM. The CDR3 spells CASSLEVVGEQFF. The CDR3 DNA reads as TGTGCCAGCAGTTTAGAGGTAGTGGGTGAGCAGTTCTTC.

The chain joins TRBV10-3 to TRBJ2-7, with 9 bases fitting TRBD1. CDR1 and CDR2 (germline): ENHRY, SYGVKD. The CDR3 is 14 amino acids. V lost 4 bases, J lost 5 bases, and 6 bases stayed unmatched. The chain's CDR3 is CAISGRDRENEQYF. As DNA, the CDR3 is TGTGCCATCAGTGGACGGGACAGGGAGAACGAGCAGTACTTC.

This chain links TRBV7-6 with TRBJ2-2, with TRBD1 as a possible D gene (6 bases). The germline V gene encodes CDR1 SGHVS and CDR2 FNYEAQ. Trimming left V 1 base short and J 6 bases short, with 21 bases between. The CDR3 is made up of 18 amino acids. The CDR3 bases are TGTGCCAGCAGCTTAGAAACCGTAACAGGGCTGGCGGCCGGGGAGCTGTTTTTT. Translation gives CASSLETVTGLAAGELFF.

J is TRBJ1-2 and V is TRBV5-1; D unresolved. The CDR3 length is 16 residues. Trimming removed 1 base from V and 1 base from J, with 14 bases in between. The germline gives CDR1 SGHRS, CDR2 YFSETQ. The CDR3 nucleotides are TGCGCCAGCAGCTTGAGCGCAGGAGGCGATAACTATGGCTACACCTTC. It encodes CASSLSAGGDNYGYTF.